This TCR beta chain was recorded in a study of shared clonotypes between healthy human individuals. The germline CDR1 and CDR2 sequences are SGHTA and FQGNSA. This CDR3 has 15 amino acids. J was trimmed by 3 bases and V by 3 bases; bases with no gene match: 4. Sequencing used immunoSEQ multiplex PCR; TCRdb keeps in-frame clones, though not all of them. This sample has more than 400,000 clones, with 81% found just once. Specimen: PBMCs. The chain is built from TRBV7-2 and TRBJ2-7; 11 bases agree with TRBD1. This clonotype was sampled from a woman aged 40 to 50 in good health. Some clones in this sample may be carry-over from other donors' samples. The CDR3 DNA follows: TGTGCCAGCAGCTTCTCCGGGACAGGGGGCTACGAGCAGTACTTC. Translation: CASSFSGTGGYEQYF. Combining the CDR3 with reference TRBV7-2 and TRBJ2-7 gives the whole variable domain GAGVSQSPSNKVTEKGKDVELRCDPISGHTALYWYRQSLGQGLEFLIYFQGNSAPDKSGLPSDRFSAERTGGSVSTLTIQRTQQEDSAVYLCASSFSGTGGYEQYFGPGTRLTVT.